A single T cell receptor (beta chain) is shown here with its context. Its specificity is unknown. This record comes from a study of blood T cells in healthy people across ages. Across the study: About one barcoded beta molecule per two T cells came from capture by template switching. Study observations and caveats: The long-lived group displayed more naive CD4+ cells, plus higher diversity, than the aged donors did.

V was pared by 3 bases and J by 4 bases, with 2 bases of the junction left unmatched. Per germline, CDR1 SGHTA and CDR2 FQGNSA. There are 14 residues in the CDR3. PBMCs numbering at least 6.5 million were isolated per sample. Primed by a sample-barcoded 5' primer and a J-beta primer mix, a second PCR proceeded for roughly 6 to 12 cycles. From the 5' RACE reads, TCRdb called clonotypes with MiXCR, one entry per CDR3 protein. The sample lists some 860,000 distinct CDR3 sequences, 45% to 70% occurring once. The rearrangement links TRBV7-2 to TRBJ2-3; 9 bases match TRBD1. Sequencing was performed on blood. This sequence was found in a man aged 35 to 55 in good health. The CDR3, as DNA: TGTGCCAGCAGCTTGGGACAGGGTTCAGATACGCAGTATTTT. This sequence encodes CASSLGQGSDTQYF.